This T cell receptor (beta chain) was sequenced in a study of T cell responses to AZD1222 COVID-19 vaccine. Whole-study results and caveats: Among spike-specific TCRs, nearly half reportedly target unmutated variant regions. Females made up more of the donors, who were largely white British, and clonal diversity may have come out too low. Spike regions recognized by vaccine-associated CD4 TCRs spanned the protein, led by 160-218 and 743-854. Every sample of the repertoires postdated the peak T cell response.

V was trimmed by 3 bases and J by 3 bases, leaving 15 bases between them. The CDR3 loop spans 15 amino acids. Germline CDR1 is MGHDK and CDR2 is SYGVNS. The method was immunoSEQ multiplex PCR; TCRdb's version includes in-frame clones alone and lacks a portion of them. The sample lists about 150,000 clones; approximately 90% were seen once. Notes on this clone: Its specificity is unknown.

The sequencing used peripheral blood, collected on day 0 of AZD1222 vaccination. The chain employs TRBV25-1 and TRBJ2-7; perhaps TRBD2 as D (6 bases). The TCR originated in an adult in good health. CDR3 in amino acids: CASSESGEAFYEQYF. CDR3 DNA: TGTGCCAGCAGTGAGAGTGGGGAGGCCTTCTACGAGCAGTACTTC.